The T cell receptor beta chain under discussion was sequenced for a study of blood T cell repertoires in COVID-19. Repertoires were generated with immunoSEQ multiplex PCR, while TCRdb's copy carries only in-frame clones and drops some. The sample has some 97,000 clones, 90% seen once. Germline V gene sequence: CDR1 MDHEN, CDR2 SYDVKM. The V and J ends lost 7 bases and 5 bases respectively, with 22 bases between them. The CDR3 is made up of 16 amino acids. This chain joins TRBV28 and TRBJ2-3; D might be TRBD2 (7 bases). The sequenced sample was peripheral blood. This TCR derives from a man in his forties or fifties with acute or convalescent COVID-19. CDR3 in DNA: TGTGCCAGCACCCGCCTAGGGGGGGCGAAAGGAGATACGCAGTATTTT. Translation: CASTRLGGAKGDTQYF.